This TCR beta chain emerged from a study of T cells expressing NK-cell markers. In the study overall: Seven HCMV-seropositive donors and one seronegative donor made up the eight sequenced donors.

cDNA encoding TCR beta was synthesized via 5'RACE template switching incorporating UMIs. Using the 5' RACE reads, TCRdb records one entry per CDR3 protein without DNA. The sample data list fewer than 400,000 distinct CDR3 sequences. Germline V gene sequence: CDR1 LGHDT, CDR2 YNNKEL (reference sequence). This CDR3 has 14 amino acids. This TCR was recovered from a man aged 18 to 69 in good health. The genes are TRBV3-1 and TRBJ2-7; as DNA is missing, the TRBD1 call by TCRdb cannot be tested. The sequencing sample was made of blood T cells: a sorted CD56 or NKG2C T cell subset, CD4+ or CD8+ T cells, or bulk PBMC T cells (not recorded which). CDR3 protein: CASSRKTAVNEQYF.